This passage covers 30 T cell receptor beta chains from one sample sequenced in a study of technical replicates of blood from a few donors. Produced via immunoSEQ multiplex PCR; TCRdb's table is partial and in-frame only. In the table there are under 70,000 clones, roughly nine tenths of which are singletons. The sequencing sample was made of PBMCs. These receptors were taken from a human donor in good health. Some clones in this sample may be carry-over from other donors' samples.

CDR3 region: CASSRFGGTSGNTIYF. As DNA, the CDR3 is TGCGCCAGCAGCCGGTTCGGGGGAACCTCTGGAAACACCATATATTTT. V gene TRBV4-1 combines with J gene TRBJ1-3; D is perhaps TRBD1 (5 bases). This CDR3 has 16 amino acids. V was cut by 4 bases and J by 0 bases, with 13 bases left in between. Germline V lookup: CDR1 MGHRA, CDR2 YSYEKL.

V is TRBV10-1 and J is TRBJ2-7, with a tentative D call TRBD1 (5 bases). Germline CDR1 reads WNHNN; CDR2 reads SYGVQD (reference sequence). The ends were cut back, 3 bases at V and 3 bases at J, with 9 bases in the middle. The CDR3 length is 13 residues. The CDR3 DNA follows: TGCGCCAGCAGTGAATCTAGGGGCTACGAGCAGTACTTC. Amino acid sequence: CASSESRGYEQYF.

The V gene is TRBV7-2, the J gene TRBJ2-1; 8 positions agree with TRBD1. V dropped 5 bases and J dropped 6; count of bases not matched to a gene: 9. The CDR3 sequence is 15 residues long. The germline V gene has CDR1 SGHTA and CDR2 FQGNSA. In DNA form, the CDR3 reads TGTGCCAGCAGCCGCGCCGGGACAGGTCTCAATGAGCAGTTCTTC. It translates to CASSRAGTGLNEQFF.

This clone appeared a few times. The chain joins TRBV2 to TRBJ1-2; a possible D gene is TRBD1 (6 bases). Trimming shortened V by 8 bases and J by 6 bases, and 16 bases separated the two germline ends. Germline CDR1 SNHLY, CDR2 FYNNEI. The CDR3 consists of 13 residues. CDR3 in DNA: TGTGCCAGCCCCCAAGCGGGGGGCGATGGCTACACCTTC. Translated, it gives CASPQAGGDGYTF.

The rearrangement uses TRBV10-3 and TRBJ2-7; 12 nucleotides agree with TRBD1. The CDR3 has 13 amino acids. After removal of 6 bases from V and 7 bases from J, the junction contained 4 bases not matched to a gene. Germline-derived CDR1 and CDR2 are ENHRY and SYGVKD. As DNA, the CDR3 is TGTGCCATCAGGGGACAGGGGGCTGGGGAGCAGTACTTC. It yields the protein CAIRGQGAGEQYF.

The rearrangement joins TRBV7-2 to TRBJ2-7; the match to TRBD2 covers 8 bases. Germline V gives CDR1 SGHTA, CDR2 FQGNSA. The CDR3 loop spans 16 amino acids. V trimming: 5 bases; J trimming: 2 bases; junction bases outside the gene matches: 11. CDR3 amino acids: CASSPPVAGPTYEQYF. CDR3 nucleotide sequence: TGTGCCAGCAGCCCGCCGGTAGCGGGGCCTACCTACGAGCAGTACTTC.

The chain recombines TRBV5-4 with TRBJ2-7; 7 bases line up with TRBD2. Germline V lookup: CDR1 SGHNT, CDR2 YYREEE (reference sequence). This CDR3 has 14 residues. Trimming took 4 bases from V and 6 from J; bases not matched to a gene: 10. For the CDR3, the DNA is TGTGCCAGCAGCCTGGTCGGGGGGAGTCTCGAGCAGTACTTC. Protein: CASSLVGGSLEQYF. Variable domain in full (rest from reference TRBV5-4 and TRBJ2-7): ETGVTQSPTHLIKTRGQQVTLRCSSQSGHNTVSWYQQALGQGPQFIFQYYREEENGRGNFPPRFSGLQFPNYSSELNVNALELDDSALYLCASSLVGGSLEQYFGPGTRLTVT.

The V gene is TRBV18, the J gene TRBJ2-7; tentative D call: TRBD1 (6 bases). This CDR3 has 12 residues. Per germline, CDR1 KGHSH and CDR2 LQKENI. Trimming took off 2 bases at V and 5 bases at J, with 7 bases between the two ends. The CDR3 nucleotides read TGTGCCAGCTCACCAACAGGGAACGAGCAGTACTTC. It codes for CASSPTGNEQYF.

CDR3 bases: TGCGCCAGCAGCCTTTCGCGGGGCCATGGCTACACCTTC. Translated: CASSLSRGHGYTF. The chain joins TRBV4-3 to TRBJ1-2; TRBD1 might be the D (5 bases). Trimming cost V 4 bases and J 6 bases, with 12 bases left between them. Germline V gives CDR1 LGHNA, CDR2 YSLEER. This CDR3 comprises 13 residues.

The V call is TRBV6-5, the J call TRBJ1-2; D is uncertain. The CDR3 extends over 15 amino acids. The V and J ends lost 0 bases and 4 bases respectively, with 12 bases between them. Per germline, CDR1 MNHEY and CDR2 SVGAGI. Here the CDR3 reads CASSYSRYHIYGYTF. DNA for the CDR3: TGTGCCAGCAGTTACTCCCGTTATCACATCTATGGCTACACCTTC.

The chain combines TRBV19 with TRBJ2-3; D is ambiguous. Per germline, CDR1 LNHDA and CDR2 SQIVND (reference sequence). CDR3 length: 13 residues. V lost 4 bases to trimming and J lost 6 bases, with 11 bases between them. The CDR3 region is CASSTTEADTQYF. CDR3 coding DNA: TGTGCCAGTAGTACCACTGAGGCTGATACGCAGTATTTT.

This chain connects TRBV7-9 to TRBJ2-7, with D tentatively TRBD2 (5 bases). The germline CDR1 and CDR2 sequences are SEHNR and FQNEAQ (reference sequence). The CDR3 loop spans 14 amino acids. V lost 4 bases and J lost 4, with 14 bases in between. CDR3 sequence reads: CASSSDVGIYEQYF. The DNA for the CDR3 is TGTGCCAGCAGCTCGGACGTCGGGATTTACGAGCAGTACTTC.

The genes are TRBV14 and TRBJ2-5; 10 nucleotides match TRBD2. Trimming cost V 5 bases and J 5 bases; bases outside gene matches: 8. Germline V gene sequence: CDR1 SGHDN, CDR2 FVKESK. The CDR3 covers 15 residues. The CDR3 is CASSTTSGRGETQYF. The CDR3 coding sequence is TGTGCCAGCAGCACGACTAGCGGGCGAGGGGAGACCCAGTACTTC.

This clone has a single count. The chain couples TRBV5-1 to TRBJ1-3; D ambiguous. V gave up 4 bases and J gave up 0 bases, with 14 bases separating them. CDR3 size: 16 residues. The germline gives CDR1 SGHRS, CDR2 YFSETQ. The CDR3 sequence: CASSLDGIPSGNTIYF. The CDR3 DNA is TGCGCCAGCAGCCTGGACGGTATCCCCTCTGGAAACACCATATATTTT.

The chain combines TRBV5-1 with TRBJ1-3; D is unclear. CDR3 length: 14 amino acids. Trimming pared 3 bases from V and 0 bases from J, leaving 7 bases between. CDR1 and CDR2 (germline): SGHRS, YFSETQ. The CDR3 loop is CASSSDTSGNTIYF. The CDR3 DNA sequence: TGCGCCAGCAGCTCAGACACCTCTGGAAACACCATATATTTT. The variable domain in full, with the rest retrieved from reference TRBV5-1 and TRBJ1-3, is KAGVTQTPRYLIKTRGQQVTLSCSPISGHRSVSWYQQTPGQGLQFLFEYFSETQRNKGNFPGRFSGRQFSNSRSEMNVSTLELGDSALYLCASSSDTSGNTIYFGEGSWLTVV.

The chain combines TRBV6-1 with TRBJ1-6, with 8 nucleotides matching TRBD1. The V gene's germline CDR1 is MNHNS and CDR2 SASEGT. J was trimmed by 10 bases and V by 6 bases; bases with no gene match: 8. The CDR3 extends over 14 amino acids. The CDR3 loop is CASRLPQGGSPLHF. The CDR3 DNA reads TGTGCCAGCAGGCTACCACAGGGGGGATCACCCCTCCACTTT.

V is TRBV19 and J is TRBJ1-6; 8 bases fit TRBD1. The CDR3 extends over 13 amino acids. Germline V gene lookup returns CDR1 LNHDA and CDR2 SQIVND (reference sequence). The ends lost 8 bases at V and 3 bases at J; junction bases unmatched: 0. The CDR3 bases are TGTGCCAGTGACAGGGGCTATAATTCACCCCTCCACTTT. Amino acid sequence: CASDRGYNSPLHF.

The V and J genes are TRBV7-2 and TRBJ1-2, with no clear D. This CDR3 contains 13 residues. V lost 5 bases and J 7 bases, leaving 14 bases between the germline ends. Germline loops: CDR1 SGHTA, CDR2 FQGNSA. The CDR3 is CASSAQRAGGYTF. As DNA, the CDR3 is TGTGCCAGCAGCGCCCAGCGGGCAGGTGGCTACACCTTC.

V and J are TRBV2 and TRBJ2-5; 13 nucleotides match TRBD2. The V gene's germline CDR1 is SNHLY and CDR2 FYNNEI. CDR3 length equals 15 residues. V gave up 6 bases and J gave up 4 bases; unmatched junction bases: 5. CDR3 protein: CASRAGTSGAETQYF. The CDR3 nucleotides read TGTGCCAGCAGGGCCGGGACTAGCGGGGCAGAGACCCAGTACTTC.

The chain has TRBV30 and TRBJ1-2; 8 positions agree with TRBD1. Trimming took 3 bases from V and 4 from J; bases not matched to a gene: 10. This CDR3 is 15 amino acids long. The germline V gene has CDR1 GTSNPN and CDR2 SVGIG (reference sequence). In nucleotides, the CDR3 is TGTGCCTGGAGCCCGCAGGAGGGACAGGCCTATGGCTACACCTTC. Protein: CAWSPQEGQAYGYTF.

This chain uses TRBV5-1 with TRBJ2-2, with D unclear. This CDR3 spans 12 amino acids. CDR1 is SGHRS, CDR2 YFSETQ, per germline. Between the trimmed V and J ends, which lost 5 bases and 6 bases, there was a span of 8 bases. The CDR3 sequence: CASREAPGELFF. The CDR3 coding sequence is TGCGCCAGCAGGGAAGCGCCCGGGGAGCTGTTTTTT.

The J gene is TRBJ1-2, the V gene TRBV7-2; D is uncertain. The CDR3 contains 14 residues. V was trimmed by 1 base and J by 4 bases, leaving 10 bases between them. Per germline, CDR1 SGHTA and CDR2 FQGNSA. The CDR3 spells CASSLGQARYGYTF. As DNA, the CDR3 is TGTGCCAGCAGCTTAGGGCAGGCGCGCTATGGCTACACCTTC.

The V and J genes are TRBV5-4 and TRBJ2-7, with 10 bases that match TRBD2. Germline assignment: CDR1 SGHNT and CDR2 YYREEE (reference sequence). The CDR3 covers 14 residues. V lost 4 bases, J lost 5 bases, and 6 bases stayed unmatched. CDR3 amino acids: CASSRGLADNEQYF. The DNA for the CDR3 is TGTGCCAGCAGCCGCGGACTAGCGGATAACGAGCAGTACTTC.

V gene TRBV30 combines with J gene TRBJ2-3; TRBD2 might be the D (6 bases). This CDR3 is 14 amino acids long. Germline V gene lookup returns CDR1 GTSNPN and CDR2 SVGIG (reference sequence). Trimming removed 2 bases from V and 3 bases from J, with 12 bases in between. DNA of the CDR3: TGTGCCTGGAGTATGGATGGGGGGACAGATACGCAGTATTTT. Amino acid sequence: CAWSMDGGTDTQYF. The complete variable domain, with remaining parts taken from reference TRBV30 and TRBJ2-3, reads SQTIHQWPATLVQPVGSPLSLECTVEGTSNPNLYWYRQAAGRGLQLLFYSVGIGQISSEVPQNLSASRPQDRQFILSSKKLLLSDSGFYLCAWSMDGGTDTQYFGPGTRLTVL.

The rearrangement joins TRBV30 to TRBJ2-3, with TRBD1 matching over 7 bases. This CDR3 is 13 amino acids long. Germline CDR1 reads GTSNPN; CDR2 reads SVGIG (reference sequence). The V and J ends lost 0 bases and 3 bases, in that order; junction bases with no gene match: 0. The DNA of the CDR3 is TGTGCCTGGAGTGTACAGGGGACAGATACGCAGTATTTT. This gives the protein CAWSVQGTDTQYF.

This chain links TRBV7-8 with TRBJ2-3; 11 positions agree with TRBD2. This CDR3 spans 16 amino acids. V shed 5 bases and J 2 bases; nucleotides not matched to a gene: 6. Germline V gives CDR1 SGHVS, CDR2 FQNEAQ. For the CDR3, the DNA is TGTGCCAGCAGCCCCCAACTAGCGGGGGCCACAGATACGCAGTATTTT. Translation gives CASSPQLAGATDTQYF. Combining the CDR3 with reference TRBV7-8 and TRBJ2-3 gives the whole variable domain GAGVSQSPRYKVAKRGQDVALRCDPISGHVSLFWYQQALGQGPEFLTYFQNEAQLDKSGLPSDRFFAERPEGSVSTLKIQRTQQEDSAVYLCASSPQLAGATDTQYFGPGTRLTVL.

The chain's CDR3 is CASSSLKGLAGVNEQFF. DNA for the CDR3: TGTGCCAGCAGCTCCCTCAAAGGACTAGCGGGAGTAAATGAGCAGTTCTTC. V gene TRBV7-9 combines with J gene TRBJ2-1, with 13 bases identical to TRBD2. The ends lost 4 bases at V and 7 bases at J; junction bases unmatched: 10. CDR3 length: 17 residues. Germline CDR1 SEHNR, CDR2 FQNEAQ (reference sequence).

This clone came up once. DNA for the CDR3: TGTGCCAGCAGCGCTTCCGGGACAGAACAAGAGACCCAGTACTTC. Encoded protein: CASSASGTEQETQYF. This chain uses TRBV9 with TRBJ2-5; 7 bases align to TRBD1. Trimming at V came to 3 bases and at J to 2 bases, leaving 7 bases not matched to a gene. CDR3 length: 15 amino acids. Germline V gene lookup returns CDR1 SGDLS and CDR2 YYNGEE. Combining the CDR3 with reference TRBV9 and TRBJ2-5 gives the whole variable domain DSGVTQTPKHLITATGQRVTLRCSPRSGDLSVYWYQQSLDQGLQFLIQYYNGEERAKGNILERFSAQQFPDLHSELNLSSLELGDSALYFCASSASGTEQETQYFGPGTRLLVL.

This clone was observed a single time. The genes are TRBV18 and TRBJ1-5, with TRBD1 identical over 9 bases. The CDR3 has 15 residues. Germline V gives CDR1 KGHSH, CDR2 LQKENI. The V gene end was trimmed by 6 bases and the J gene end by 11 bases; junction bases not matched to a gene: 14. This CDR3 reads CASSQQGAGERAQHF. For the CDR3, the DNA is TGTGCCAGCTCGCAACAGGGGGCAGGTGAGAGAGCCCAGCATTTT.

This chain uses TRBV12-5 with TRBJ1-6; D is unresolved. The CDR3 sequence is 15 residues long. The V and J ends lost 6 bases and 11 bases respectively, with 20 bases between them. Germline loops: CDR1 LGHNT, CDR2 FRNRAP. The CDR3 region has the DNA TGTGCTAGTGGCTCACCTGAGGGCCTAAGGGCACCCCTCCACTTT. Translation gives CASGSPEGLRAPLHF.